This TCR beta chain comes out of a study of T cells after yellow fever vaccination. Across the study: Fractions of low cell number were prepared using SMART-Seq v4 Ultra Low Input. The study, taken as a whole, reports: Few clonotypes appeared in both CD4 and CD8 compartments. Subsequent booster samples again held most clones from primary vaccination (nearly 98% CD4, about 86% CD8).

This clonotype was counted between two and nine times. Its antigen remains unknown. TCRdb recomputed calls from the 5' RACE reads with MiXCR, one row per CDR3 protein. This table holds some 670,000 distinct CDR3 sequences, 9% to 15% found once. The sequenced sample was PBMCs, obtained on the day of the yellow fever booster vaccination. The sequence was obtained from a man aged 25-45 years who received the YFV17D yellow fever vaccine.

CDR3 protein: CASSEALQGTPQHF. In nucleotides, the CDR3 is TGTGCCAGCAGTGAAGCGCTTCAAGGCACGCCCCAGCATTTT. The rearrangement joins TRBV6-1 to TRBJ1-5, with D unresolved. The CDR3 spans 14 residues. V lost 0 bases and J lost 9, with 12 bases in between. Looked up from germline, CDR1 is MNHNS and CDR2 is SASEGT.